This TCR beta chain was observed in a study of PD-L1 blockade in urothelial cancer. Study details: Between 0 and 3 prior chemotherapy regimens had been given to patients. Analyses were performed on blood at 3 weeks after treatment start (the second dose) and at 6 weeks. The study recovered a median of roughly 150,000 T cells per blood sample.

This table comes from immunoSEQ multiplex PCR, and its TCRdb copy is limited to in-frame clones, with some not included. The table has 60,000 to 65,000 clones, 81% seen once. This CDR3 has 11 amino acids. The germline V and J ends were trimmed by 10 bases and 5 bases, with 12 bases remaining between them. Per germline, CDR1 LNHDA and CDR2 SQIVND (reference sequence). This sample's time point: pretreatment peripheral blood. Patient sample counts ranged from 1 to 8, pretreatment and on-treatment. Sample: PBMCs, taken around atezolizumab (anti-PD-L1) treatment. This chain joins TRBV19 and TRBJ2-7, with D perhaps TRBD1 (5 bases). The sequence derives from a man aged 70-80 years with urothelial cancer. This chain's CDR3 is CATLQGNEQYF. The CDR3 DNA sequence: TGTGCCACCCTCCAGGGAAACGAGCAGTACTTC.